The rows below give T cell receptor beta chains drawn from one sample of a study of CD4 T cells in relation to SARS-CoV-2 and coronaviruses. The method was immunoSEQ multiplex PCR; TCRdb's version includes in-frame clones alone and lacks a portion of them. The sample consists of 20,000 to 25,000 clones, around 80% of them appearing once. These receptors lack a known antigen. Sequencing was done on a sample of CD4+ T cells from PBMCs, cultured in vitro. All receptors come from a human donor in good health. Each CDR3 is given with its conserved first and last residue. A D gene is named only where the DNA matches it firmly. Expanded clones get a size class; other rows say once, few or many, or leave the size out.

j_gene	v_gene	len	d_gene	abundance	CDR3nt	CDR3aa
TRBJ2-2	TRBV2	12	.	.	TGTGCCAGCAGTGTCTTAGCCAGGGAGCTGTTTTTT	CASSVLARELFF
TRBJ2-3	TRBV5-1	16	TRBD2	.	TGCGCCAGCAGCTTGGGACTAGCGGGGGGGCCGGATACGCAGTATTTT	CASSLGLAGGPDTQYF
TRBJ2-3	TRBV5-1	15	.	.	TGCGCCAGCAGCTCACTTACCGGGGCCACAGATACGCAGTATTTT	CASSSLTGATDTQYF
TRBJ1-1	TRBV7-8	15	.	.	TGTGCCAGCAGCCCGACCGGGACGGTGAACACTGAAGCTTTCTTT	CASSPTGTVNTEAFF
TRBJ2-1	TRBV18	17	TRBD2	.	TGTGCCAGCTCACCAAAAGTGACTAGCGGGGGTTACAATGAGCAGTTCTTC	CASSPKVTSGGYNEQFF
TRBJ2-1	TRBV9	12	.	few	TGTGCCAGCAGCGCACAGGGTAATGAGCAGTTCTTC	CASSAQGNEQFF
TRBJ2-7	TRBV9	14	.	.	TGTGCCAGCAGCCGTGGACACAGCTCCTACGAGCAGTACTTC	CASSRGHSSYEQYF
TRBJ1-1	TRBV2	12	TRBD1	.	TGTGCCAGCACCCTGGGACAGGGTGAAGCTTTCTTT	CASTLGQGEAFF
TRBJ1-3	TRBV5-5	13	.	few	TGTGCCAGCAGCCCCTATGGGGGAAACACCATATATTTT	CASSPYGGNTIYF
TRBJ1-1	TRBV5-1	14	.	.	TGCGCCAGCAGCCTGGGTGGTCGGAACACTGAAGCTTTCTTT	CASSLGGRNTEAFF
TRBJ2-5	TRBV5-1	15	TRBD2	.	TGCGCCAGCAGCTTGCTCCTAGCGGGTCAAGAGACCCAGTACTTC	CASSLLLAGQETQYF
TRBJ2-3	TRBV2	14	.	once	TGTGCCAGCCGGCTGGACACAACCCCCGATACGCAGTATTTT	CASRLDTTPDTQYF
TRBJ1-5	TRBV2	15	.	.	TGTGCCAGCAGTGAAGCCAGCGGGGAAAATCAGCCCCAGCATTTT	CASSEASGENQPQHF
TRBJ2-2	TRBV30	14	TRBD2	.	TGTGCCTTCCCCGGTGGCGGGAGGAACGGGGAGCTGTTTTTT	CAFPGGGRNGELFF
TRBJ2-3	TRBV12-3/TRBV12-4	11	.	.	TGTGCCAGCTCTATTACAGATACGCAGTATTTT	CASSITDTQYF
TRBJ1-2	TRBV28	13	.	.	TGTGCCAGCAGTCCCCCTGGGAGGGGTGGCTACACCTTC	CASSPPGRGGYTF
TRBJ2-3	TRBV29-1	12	.	.	TGCAGCGTTTTGACTAGTGTAGATACGCAGTATTTT	CSVLTSVDTQYF
TRBJ1-2	TRBV9	14	.	.	TGTGCCAGCAGCGTAGACCAGACTAACTATGGCTACACCTTC	CASSVDQTNYGYTF
TRBJ2-3	TRBV2	15	TRBD2	.	TGTGCCAGCAGCCCGGGACTAGCGGGCGCAGATACGCAGTATTTT	CASSPGLAGADTQYF
TRBJ1-5	TRBV5-3	18	TRBD1	.	TGTGCCAGAAGCCTAGGACAGGGGCGTTCCCATAGCAATCAGCCCCAGCATTTT	CARSLGQGRSHSNQPQHF
TRBJ1-6	TRBV7-9	16	TRBD1	.	TGTGCCAGCAGCTATAGACAGGGGTTCTATAATTCACCCCTCCACTTT	CASSYRQGFYNSPLHF
TRBJ1-2	TRBV11-1	13	.	few	TGTGCCAGCAGCTTACAGGGGCGTTATGGCTACACCTTC	CASSLQGRYGYTF
TRBJ2-3	TRBV10-3	15	.	.	TGTGCCATCGCGTTGGGGGGCCAACCCACAGATACGCAGTATTTT	CAIALGGQPTDTQYF
TRBJ2-5	TRBV6-5	11	.	once	TGTGCCGTTGCAGACGTGGAGACCCAGTACTTC	CAVADVETQYF
TRBJ2-2	TRBV4-2	16	.	.	TGTGCCAGCAGCCAAGACCCCGGGGAGAACACCGGGGAGCTGTTTTTT	CASSQDPGENTGELFF
TRBJ1-1	TRBV18	12	.	.	TGTGCCAGCTCACCACCGGGCAGGGAAGCTTTCTTT	CASSPPGREAFF
TRBJ1-5	TRBV6-5	12	.	.	TGTGCCAGCAGTTCCGCTGGGCAGCCCCAGCATTTT	CASSSAGQPQHF
TRBJ2-2	TRBV3-1/TRBV3-2	17	.	.	TGTGCCAGCAGCCAACCGTTAAGCGGAGGGGACACCGGGGAGCTGTTTTTT	CASSQPLSGGDTGELFF
TRBJ1-2	TRBV4-3	13	.	.	TGCGCCAGCAGCCAGGGGGCTGGCTATGGCTACACCTTC	CASSQGAGYGYTF
TRBJ1-2	TRBV29-1	13	TRBD1	once	TGCAGCGGTGGACAGGGGGATAGCTATGGCTACACCTTC	CSGGQGDSYGYTF
TRBJ1-1	TRBV4-2	15	.	.	TGTGCCAGCAGCCCCGGGCCTCGCTTGAACACTGAAGCTTTCTTT	CASSPGPRLNTEAFF
TRBJ1-1	TRBV5-6	15	.	.	TGTGCCAGCACCGGGCGGAGGCACCGGAACACTGAAGCTTTCTTT	CASTGRRHRNTEAFF